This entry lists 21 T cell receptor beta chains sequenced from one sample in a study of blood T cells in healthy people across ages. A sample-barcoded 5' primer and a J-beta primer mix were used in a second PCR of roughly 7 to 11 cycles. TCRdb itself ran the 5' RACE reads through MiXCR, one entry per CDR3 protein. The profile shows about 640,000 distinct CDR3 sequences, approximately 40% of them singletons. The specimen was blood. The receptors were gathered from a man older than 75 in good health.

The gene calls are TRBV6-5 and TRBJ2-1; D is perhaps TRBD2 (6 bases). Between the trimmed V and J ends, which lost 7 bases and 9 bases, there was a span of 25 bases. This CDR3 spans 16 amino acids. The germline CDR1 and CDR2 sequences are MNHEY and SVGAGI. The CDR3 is CASTRNGDSPLFEQFF. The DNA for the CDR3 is TGTGCCAGCACCCGGAACGGGGACTCTCCTTTGTTTGAGCAGTTCTTC.

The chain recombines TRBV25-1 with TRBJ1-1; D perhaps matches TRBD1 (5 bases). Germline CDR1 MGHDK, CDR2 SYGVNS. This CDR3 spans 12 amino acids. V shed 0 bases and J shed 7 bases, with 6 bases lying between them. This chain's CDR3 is CASSEYGGEAFF. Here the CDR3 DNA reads TGTGCCAGCAGTGAATACGGGGGTGAAGCTTTCTTT.

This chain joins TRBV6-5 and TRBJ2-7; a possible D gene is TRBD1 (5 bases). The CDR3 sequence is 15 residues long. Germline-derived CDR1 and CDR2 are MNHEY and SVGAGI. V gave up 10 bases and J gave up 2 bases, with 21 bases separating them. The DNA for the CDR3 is TGTGCCACCGGTGACCAGGGCAGCAAGACCTACGAGCAGTACTTC. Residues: CATGDQGSKTYEQYF.

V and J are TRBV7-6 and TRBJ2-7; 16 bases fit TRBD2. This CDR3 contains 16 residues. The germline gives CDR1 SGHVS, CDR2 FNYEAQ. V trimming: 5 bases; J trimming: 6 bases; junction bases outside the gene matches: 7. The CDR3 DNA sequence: TGTGCCAGCAGCCTGGGACTAGCGGGGGGGACGGGCGAGCAGTACTTC. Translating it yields CASSLGLAGGTGEQYF.

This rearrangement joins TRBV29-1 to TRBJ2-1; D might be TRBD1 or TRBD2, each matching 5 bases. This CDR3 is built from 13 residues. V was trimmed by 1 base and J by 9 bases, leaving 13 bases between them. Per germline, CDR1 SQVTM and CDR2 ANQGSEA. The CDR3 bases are TGCAGCGTTGAAGGCAGGGACCAGGGTGAGCAGTTCTTC. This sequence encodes CSVEGRDQGEQFF.

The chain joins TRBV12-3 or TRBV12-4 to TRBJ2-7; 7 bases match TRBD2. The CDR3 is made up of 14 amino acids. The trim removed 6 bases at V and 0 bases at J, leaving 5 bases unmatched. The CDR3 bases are TGTGCCAGCAGAAACTCGGGGGGCTCCTACGAGCAGTACTTC. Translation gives CASRNSGGSYEQYF.

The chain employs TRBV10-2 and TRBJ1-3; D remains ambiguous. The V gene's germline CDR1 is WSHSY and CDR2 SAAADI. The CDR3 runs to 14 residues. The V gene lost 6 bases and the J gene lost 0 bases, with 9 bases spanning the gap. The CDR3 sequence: CASSVGDSGNTIYF. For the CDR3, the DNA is TGCGCCAGCAGCGTCGGGGACTCTGGAAACACCATATATTTT.

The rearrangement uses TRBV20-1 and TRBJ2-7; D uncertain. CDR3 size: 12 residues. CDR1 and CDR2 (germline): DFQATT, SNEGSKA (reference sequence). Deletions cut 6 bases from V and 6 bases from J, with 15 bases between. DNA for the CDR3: TGCAGTGCCGATGGTAGGTGGAGCGAGCAGTACTTC. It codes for CSADGRWSEQYF.

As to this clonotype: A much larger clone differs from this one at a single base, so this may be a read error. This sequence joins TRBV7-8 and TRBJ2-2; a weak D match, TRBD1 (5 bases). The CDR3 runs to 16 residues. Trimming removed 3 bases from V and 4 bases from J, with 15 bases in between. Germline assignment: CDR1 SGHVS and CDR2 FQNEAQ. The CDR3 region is CASSLVQGLSTGELFF. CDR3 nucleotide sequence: TGTGCCAGCAGCTTGGTGCAGGGATTAAGCACCGGGGAGCTGTTTTTT. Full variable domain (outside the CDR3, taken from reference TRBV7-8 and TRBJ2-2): GAGVSQSPRYKVAKRGQDVALRCDPISGHVSLFWYQQALGQGPEFLTYFQNEAQLDKSGLPSDRFFAERPEGSVSTLKIQRTQQEDSAVYLCASSLVQGLSTGELFFGEGSRLTVL.

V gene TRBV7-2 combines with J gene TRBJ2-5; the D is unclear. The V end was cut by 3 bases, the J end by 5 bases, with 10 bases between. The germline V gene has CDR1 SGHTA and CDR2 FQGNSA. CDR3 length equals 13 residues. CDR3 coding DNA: TGTGCCAGCAGCTTGAGACATGGCGAGACCCAGTACTTC. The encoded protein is CASSLRHGETQYF.

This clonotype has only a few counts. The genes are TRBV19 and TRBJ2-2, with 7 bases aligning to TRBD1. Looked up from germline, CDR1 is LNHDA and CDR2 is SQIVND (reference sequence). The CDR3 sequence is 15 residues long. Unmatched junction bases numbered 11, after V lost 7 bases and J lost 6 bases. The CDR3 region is CASTPESQGAGELFF. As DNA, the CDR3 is TGTGCCAGTACCCCCGAGTCTCAGGGGGCCGGGGAGCTGTTTTTT.

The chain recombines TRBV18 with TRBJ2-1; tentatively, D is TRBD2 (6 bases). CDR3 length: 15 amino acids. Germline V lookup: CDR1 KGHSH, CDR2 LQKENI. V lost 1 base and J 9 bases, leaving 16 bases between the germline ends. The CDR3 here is CASSPRLAKSGEQFF. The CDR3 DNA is TGTGCCAGCTCACCACGGCTAGCGAAGTCAGGTGAGCAGTTCTTC.

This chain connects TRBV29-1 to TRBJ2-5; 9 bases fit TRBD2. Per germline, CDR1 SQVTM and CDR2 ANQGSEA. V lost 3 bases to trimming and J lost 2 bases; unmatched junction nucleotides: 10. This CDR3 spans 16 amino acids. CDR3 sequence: CSVDMASGMVQETQYF. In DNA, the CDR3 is TGCAGCGTTGACATGGCTAGCGGGATGGTTCAAGAGACCCAGTACTTC.

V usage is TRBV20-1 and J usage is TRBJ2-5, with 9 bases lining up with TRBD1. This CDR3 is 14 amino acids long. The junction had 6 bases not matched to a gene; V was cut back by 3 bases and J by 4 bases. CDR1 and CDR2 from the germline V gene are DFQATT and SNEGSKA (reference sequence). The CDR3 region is CSARGDRETETQYF. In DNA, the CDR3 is TGCAGTGCTAGGGGGGACAGGGAGACAGAGACCCAGTACTTC.

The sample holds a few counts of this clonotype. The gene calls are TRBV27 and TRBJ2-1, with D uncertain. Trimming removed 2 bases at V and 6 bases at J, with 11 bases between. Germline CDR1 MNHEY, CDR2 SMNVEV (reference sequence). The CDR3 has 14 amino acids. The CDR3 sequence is CASSLNRFFNEQFF. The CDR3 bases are TGTGCCAGCAGTTTAAATCGCTTCTTCAATGAGCAGTTCTTC.

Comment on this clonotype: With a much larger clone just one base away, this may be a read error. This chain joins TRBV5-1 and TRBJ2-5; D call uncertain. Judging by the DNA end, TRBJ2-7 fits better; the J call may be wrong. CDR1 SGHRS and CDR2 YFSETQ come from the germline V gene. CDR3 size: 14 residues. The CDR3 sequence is CVSSLSIATYEQYF. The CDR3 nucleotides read TGCGTCAGCAGCTTGTCAATAGCCACCTACGAGCAGTACTTC.

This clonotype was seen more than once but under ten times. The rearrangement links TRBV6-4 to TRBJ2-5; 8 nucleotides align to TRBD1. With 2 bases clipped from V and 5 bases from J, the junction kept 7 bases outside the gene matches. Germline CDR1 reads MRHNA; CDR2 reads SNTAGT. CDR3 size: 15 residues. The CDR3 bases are TGTGCCAGCAGTGACGTGGCAGGGGGCACGGAGACCCAGTACTTC. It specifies CASSDVAGGTETQYF.

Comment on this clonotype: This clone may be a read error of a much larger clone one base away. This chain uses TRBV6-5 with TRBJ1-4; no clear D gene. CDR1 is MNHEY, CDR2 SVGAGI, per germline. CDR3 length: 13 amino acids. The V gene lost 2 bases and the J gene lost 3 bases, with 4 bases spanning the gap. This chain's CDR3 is CASSYRANEKLFF. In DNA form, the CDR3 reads TGTGCCAGCAGTTACAGGGCTAATGAAAAACTGTTTTTT.

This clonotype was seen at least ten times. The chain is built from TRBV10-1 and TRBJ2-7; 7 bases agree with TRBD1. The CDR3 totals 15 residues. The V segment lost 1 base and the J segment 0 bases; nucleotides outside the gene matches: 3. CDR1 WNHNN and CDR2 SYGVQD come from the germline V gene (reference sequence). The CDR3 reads CASSEYRGSSYEQYF. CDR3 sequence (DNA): TGCGCCAGCAGTGAGTACAGGGGTAGCTCCTACGAGCAGTACTTC.

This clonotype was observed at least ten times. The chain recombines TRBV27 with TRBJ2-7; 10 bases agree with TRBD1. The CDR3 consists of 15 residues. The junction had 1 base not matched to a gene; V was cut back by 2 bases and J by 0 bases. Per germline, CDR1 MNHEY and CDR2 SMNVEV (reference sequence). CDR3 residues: CASSLGQGVSYEQYF. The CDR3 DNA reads TGTGCCAGCAGTTTAGGACAGGGGGTCTCCTACGAGCAGTACTTC.

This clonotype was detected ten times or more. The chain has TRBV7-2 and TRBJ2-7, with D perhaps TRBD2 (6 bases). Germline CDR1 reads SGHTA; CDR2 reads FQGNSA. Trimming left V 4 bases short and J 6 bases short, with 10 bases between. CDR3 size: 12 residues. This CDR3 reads CASSSAGSEQYF. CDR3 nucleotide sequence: TGTGCCAGCAGCTCGGCGGGAAGCGAGCAGTACTTC.